These 3 T cell receptor beta chains came from one sample sequenced in a study of blood T cell repertoires in COVID-19. Method: immunoSEQ multiplex PCR; TCRdb's copy keeps in-frame clones and lacks some. The table includes over 75,000 clones, more than 65% detected once. The material sequenced was peripheral blood. Source of these receptors: a human donor in a cohort sampled during active COVID-19.

The V and J genes are TRBV6-5 and TRBJ2-2, with TRBD1 matching over 8 bases. CDR3 size: 14 residues. Germline CDR1 reads MNHEY; CDR2 reads SVGAGI. The V gene end was trimmed by 6 bases and the J gene end by 3 bases; junction bases not matched to a gene: 3. As DNA, the CDR3 is TGTGCCAGCAGGATGGGACAGGACACCGGGGAGCTGTTTTTT. Residues: CASRMGQDTGELFF.

CDR3 sequence reads: CASSELNSYEQYF. The DNA of the CDR3 is TGTGCCAGCAGTGAATTAAACAGCTACGAGCAGTACTTC. The chain uses TRBV25-1 and TRBJ2-7; no reliable D call. V was shortened by 1 base and J by 3 bases, with 7 bases between the two germline ends. This CDR3 comprises 13 residues. The germline gives CDR1 MGHDK, CDR2 SYGVNS.

The CDR3 DNA is TGTGCCAGCAGCCAAGGGGGGCTCGGCTACACCTTC. This sequence encodes CASSQGGLGYTF. The rearrangement uses TRBV3-1 (or the pseudogene TRBV3-2) and TRBJ1-2; D perhaps matches TRBD1 (6 bases). Deletions cut 1 base from V and 8 bases from J, with 8 bases between. The CDR3 length is 12 residues. From germline, CDR1 is LGHDT and CDR2 YNNKEL (reference sequence).